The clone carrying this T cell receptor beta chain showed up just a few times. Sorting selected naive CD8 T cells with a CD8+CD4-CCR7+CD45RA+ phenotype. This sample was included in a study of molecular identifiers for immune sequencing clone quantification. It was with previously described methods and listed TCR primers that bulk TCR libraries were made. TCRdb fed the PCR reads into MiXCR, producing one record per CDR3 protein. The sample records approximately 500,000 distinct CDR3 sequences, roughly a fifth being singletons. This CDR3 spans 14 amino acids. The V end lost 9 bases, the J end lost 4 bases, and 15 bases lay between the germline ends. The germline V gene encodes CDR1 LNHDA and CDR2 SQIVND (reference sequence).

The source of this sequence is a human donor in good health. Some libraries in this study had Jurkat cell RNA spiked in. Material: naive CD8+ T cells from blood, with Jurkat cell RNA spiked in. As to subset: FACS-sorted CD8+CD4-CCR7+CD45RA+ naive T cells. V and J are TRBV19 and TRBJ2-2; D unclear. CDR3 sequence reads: CASERIWATGELFF. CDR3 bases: TGTGCCAGCGAACGGATCTGGGCCACCGGGGAGCTGTTTTTT. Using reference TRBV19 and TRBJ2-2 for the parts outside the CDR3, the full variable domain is DGGITQSPKYLFRKEGQNVTLSCEQNLNHDAMYWYRQDPGQGLRLIYYSQIVNDFQKGDIAEGYSVSREKKESFPLTVTSAQKNPTAFYLCASERIWATGELFFGEGSRLTVL.